These 27 T cell receptor beta chains were all obtained from the same sample, sequenced in a study of T-cell reconstitution after alpha-beta-depleted transplantation in children. Preparation of the TCRbeta library involved a method that used unique molecular identifiers. A single record per CDR3 protein comes from TCRdb applying MiXCR to the PCR reads. Among approximately 800,000 distinct CDR3 sequences listed, roughly 15% were seen once. The input for sequencing was PBMCs, mostly from graft donor cells, taken 360 days after TCRalphabeta/CD19-depleted stem cell transplant. The receptor source for this set is a male patient between 10 and 17 years old who had a stem cell transplant for acute lymphoblastic leukemia, so the T cells may come from the graft donor.

The V gene is TRBV14, the J gene TRBJ2-3; TRBD2 aligns across 12 bases. The V gene end was trimmed by 4 bases and the J gene end by 4 bases; junction bases not matched to a gene: 12. Germline V gene data show CDR1 as SGHDN and CDR2 as FVKESK. The CDR3 sequence is 18 residues long. The CDR3 loop reads CASSLRLAGGPEADTQYF. Here the CDR3 DNA reads TGTGCCAGCAGCCTGAGGCTAGCGGGAGGGCCGGAAGCAGATACGCAGTATTTT.

The rearrangement links TRBV15 to TRBJ1-3; D is undetermined. This CDR3 region has 16 residues. In germline, CDR1 is LNHNV, CDR2 YYDKDF (reference sequence). The ends were cut back, 5 bases at V and 1 base at J, with 15 bases in the middle. The CDR3 DNA is TGTGCCACCAGCGCAGCGGTGGGTGAGTCTGGAAACACCATATATTTT. Translated, it gives CATSAAVGESGNTIYF. The full variable domain, completed using reference TRBV15 and TRBJ1-3, is DAMVIQNPRYQVTQFGKPVTLSCSQTLNHNVMYWYQQKSSQAPKLLFHYYDKDFNNEADTPDNFQSRRPNTSFCFLDIRSPGLGDTAMYLCATSAAVGESGNTIYFGEGSWLTVV.

The genes are TRBV29-1 and TRBJ2-1; D could derive from TRBD1 or TRBD2 (5 bases each). The CDR3 length is 13 residues. Germline CDR1 is SQVTM and CDR2 is ANQGSEA. Trimming removed 6 bases from V and 7 bases from J, with 16 bases in between. This CDR3 is CSVLGTAWNEQFF. The CDR3 DNA sequence: TGCAGCGTCCTAGGGACGGCCTGGAATGAGCAGTTCTTC.

The table lists this clonotype with many counts. V gene TRBV15 combines with J gene TRBJ2-2; 11 bases are shared with TRBD2. Germline loops: CDR1 LNHNV, CDR2 YYDKDF (reference sequence). The V and J ends lost 0 bases and 4 bases, in that order; junction bases with no gene match: 7. There are 18 residues in the CDR3. The CDR3 nucleotides read TGTGCCACCAGCAGAGACAAGCTAGCGGGAGGCCCCACCGGGGAGCTGTTTTTT. Encoded protein: CATSRDKLAGGPTGELFF. Full variable domain (remainder filled in from reference TRBV15 and TRBJ2-2): DAMVIQNPRYQVTQFGKPVTLSCSQTLNHNVMYWYQQKSSQAPKLLFHYYDKDFNNEADTPDNFQSRRPNTSFCFLDIRSPGLGDTAMYLCATSRDKLAGGPTGELFFGEGSRLTVL.

V and J are TRBV29-1 and TRBJ1-2; D is ambiguous. The CDR3 has 12 residues. V lost 8 bases, J lost 5 bases, and 15 bases lay in between. Germline CDR1 SQVTM, CDR2 ANQGSEA. The CDR3: CSTTEKRYGYTF. The CDR3 coding sequence is TGCAGCACTACGGAAAAGCGGTATGGCTACACCTTC.

A few counts support this clonotype. CDR3 residues: CSARESKMTGELFF. The CDR3 nucleotides are TGCAGTGCTAGAGAAAGCAAGATGACCGGGGAGCTGTTTTTT. The chain joins TRBV20-1 to TRBJ2-2; D gene uncertain. Trimming pared 0 bases from V and 5 bases from J, leaving 10 bases between. Germline CDR1 DFQATT, CDR2 SNEGSKA (reference sequence). The CDR3 sequence is 14 residues long.

The chain has TRBV20-1 and TRBJ2-1; a weak D match, TRBD1 (5 bases). Trimming shortened V by 0 bases and J by 0 bases, and 18 bases separated the two germline ends. Germline assignment: CDR1 DFQATT and CDR2 SNEGSKA (reference sequence). The CDR3 contains 18 residues. CDR3 DNA sequence: TGCAGTGCTAGAGATTTGAGAAGGGGCAGCAGCTCCTACAATGAGCAGTTCTTC. It codes for CSARDLRRGSSSYNEQFF.

The rearrangement links TRBV7-9 to TRBJ2-3; D uncertain. From germline, CDR1 is SEHNR and CDR2 FQNEAQ (reference sequence). Deletions cut 3 bases from V and 0 bases from J, with 13 bases between. CDR3 length equals 16 residues. Here the CDR3 DNA reads TGTGCCAGCAGCTTGCAGACCGTAGCTAGCACAGATACGCAGTATTTT. Translated, it gives CASSLQTVASTDTQYF.

The chain's CDR3 is CASSLFVGSPYEQYF. The DNA for the CDR3 is TGTGCCAGCAGCTTGTTTGTCGGGAGTCCCTACGAGCAGTACTTC. The J gene is TRBJ2-7, the V gene TRBV5-6; perhaps TRBD2 as D (6 bases). Germline CDR1 reads SGHDT; CDR2 reads YYEEEE. This CDR3 spans 15 amino acids. V was clipped by 1 base and J by 2 bases, with 13 bases between them.

In its sample, this clonotype was seen a few times. V and J are TRBV10-2 and TRBJ2-3; D remains unclear. Germline V gene sequence: CDR1 WSHSY, CDR2 SAAADI. V gave up 8 bases and J gave up 0 bases, with 6 bases separating them. The CDR3 has 12 residues. The CDR3: CASEASTDTQYF. The DNA of the CDR3 is TGCGCCAGCGAGGCTAGCACAGATACGCAGTATTTT.

The V call is TRBV2, the J call TRBJ1-1, with TRBD1 as a possible D gene (5 bases). The CDR3 length is 12 residues. Germline CDR1 is SNHLY and CDR2 is FYNNEI. V was pared by 10 bases and J by 6 bases, with 15 bases between. The CDR3 nucleotides read TGTGCCAACAAGGGACTGGGGGCTGAAGCTTTCTTT. This encodes CANKGLGAEAFF.

This clonotype was seen repeatedly, ten times or more. The chain combines TRBV11-2 with TRBJ2-1; D not certain. The germline gives CDR1 SGHAT, CDR2 FQNNGV. The germline V and J ends were trimmed by 3 bases and 4 bases, with 10 bases remaining between them. CDR3 size: 14 residues. CDR3 in DNA: TGTGCCAGCAGCTTTGAGGCGGAGTACAATGAGCAGTTCTTC. Translation: CASSFEAEYNEQFF.

This sequence joins TRBV5-1 and TRBJ1-5, with D hard to call. V lost 0 bases and J lost 7, with 11 bases in between. Germline assignment: CDR1 SGHRS and CDR2 YFSETQ. This CDR3 has 14 residues. The CDR3 DNA is TGCGCCAGCAGCTTGGTGGCAGGCCAGCAGCCCCAGCATTTT. Protein: CASSLVAGQQPQHF.

Many counts were recorded for this clonotype. The chain uses TRBV29-1 and TRBJ1-1; D ambiguous. The germline gives CDR1 SQVTM, CDR2 ANQGSEA. Trimming left V 3 bases short and J 1 base short, with 3 bases between. This CDR3 is built from 11 residues. The CDR3 DNA sequence: TGCAGCGTTGAGGGGAACACTGAAGCTTTCTTT. It translates to CSVEGNTEAFF.

J is TRBJ2-1 and V is TRBV18, with 11 nucleotides matching TRBD2. Germline lookup yields CDR1 KGHSH and CDR2 LQKENI. After removal of 2 bases from V and 0 bases from J, the junction contained 9 bases not matched to a gene. This CDR3 is built from 19 residues. The CDR3 nucleotides are TGTGCCAGCTCACCATCGGTGACTAGCGGGACATCCTCCTACAATGAGCAGTTCTTC. Its translation: CASSPSVTSGTSSYNEQFF.

This clonotype has more than one count but fewer than ten. The genes are TRBV29-1 and TRBJ2-2; either TRBD1 or TRBD2 may supply D (6 bases each). V shed 6 bases and J shed 2 bases, with 19 bases lying between them. The length of the CDR3 is 16 residues. The germline V gene has CDR1 SQVTM and CDR2 ANQGSEA. CDR3 sequence reads: CSVRTRDTENTGELFF. CDR3 nucleotide sequence: TGCAGCGTCCGAACGCGGGACACCGAAAACACCGGGGAGCTGTTTTTT.

This clonotype was detected only a few times. The chain combines TRBV29-1 with TRBJ2-5; D not resolved. Trimming stripped 1 base from V and 9 bases from J, with 9 bases between. Per germline, CDR1 SQVTM and CDR2 ANQGSEA. The CDR3 totals 11 residues. CDR3 region: CSVEGGLAQYF. The CDR3 DNA sequence: TGCAGCGTTGAAGGAGGTCTGGCCCAGTACTTC.

The table lists this clonotype with a count of one. The genes are TRBV12-3 or TRBV12-4 and TRBJ2-1; 12 bases are a match to TRBD2. The CDR3 has 15 amino acids. V shed 6 bases and J 8 bases; nucleotides not matched to a gene: 8. CDR3 sequence reads: CASRRATSGSYEQFF. CDR3 nucleotides: TGTGCCAGCAGGCGGGCGACTAGCGGGAGTTATGAGCAGTTCTTC.

The chain is built from TRBV4-2 and TRBJ1-6; the D gene is possibly TRBD1 (5 bases). This CDR3 region has 15 residues. The germline gives CDR1 LGHNA, CDR2 YNFKEQ. Trimming cost V 0 bases and J 14 bases, with 17 bases left between them. The CDR3 loop is CASSQDLPGAGTLHF. The CDR3 coding sequence is TGTGCCAGCAGCCAAGATTTACCGGGAGCAGGGACCCTCCACTTT.

This clonotype was counted between two and nine times. The gene calls are TRBV20-1 and TRBJ2-7; 9 bases agree with TRBD2. This CDR3 comprises 18 residues. Looked up from germline, CDR1 is DFQATT and CDR2 is SNEGSKA (reference sequence). Trimming took 0 bases from V and 0 from J; bases not matched to a gene: 12. Here the CDR3 DNA reads TGCAGTGCTAGAGATTTAATGTGGCGGGAGGGCCGCTCCTACGAGCAGTACTTC. The encoded protein is CSARDLMWREGRSYEQYF.

This clonotype has a count of ten or more. At one end the junction does not follow the germline gene, possibly because of a read error. This sequence joins TRBV11-2 and TRBJ2-7; 8 bases match TRBD2. This CDR3 has 15 amino acids. CDR1 and CDR2 (germline): SGHAT, FQNNGV. The CDR3 DNA is TGTGCCAGCAGATTAGCGGGGAGGGGTGGCTACGAGCAGTACTTC. Its translation: CASRLAGRGGYEQYF.

CDR3 DNA: TGTGCCAGCAGTTTAGGCGGGGGACTACAGCCCCAGCATTTT. Encoded protein: CASSLGGGLQPQHF. The chain uses TRBV27 and TRBJ1-5, with D possibly matching TRBD1 (5 bases). The CDR3 totals 14 residues. CDR1 MNHEY and CDR2 SMNVEV come from the germline V gene (reference sequence). Trimming left V 2 bases short and J 7 bases short, with 12 bases between.

This clonotype has a handful of counts. The genes are TRBV12-3 or TRBV12-4 and TRBJ1-2, with D tentatively TRBD1 (5 bases). There are 13 residues in the CDR3. V lost 5 bases and J lost 6, with 13 bases in between. CDR3 nucleotide sequence: TGTGCCAGCAGTCAGCAGGGTTTTGATGGCTACACCTTC. The encoded protein is CASSQQGFDGYTF.

As for this clonotype: One junction end disagrees with the germline gene, perhaps due to a read error. This rearrangement joins TRBV5-1 to TRBJ1-1; possibly TRBD1 for D (5 bases). Germline loops: CDR1 SGHRS, CDR2 YFSETQ. CDR3 length equals 14 residues. CDR3 region: CASSIPLGGTEAVF. The DNA for the CDR3 is TGCGCCAGCAGCATCCCCCTCGGGGGAACTGAAGCTGTCTTT.

The chain is built from TRBV29-1 and TRBJ2-7, with TRBD2 identical over 10 bases. Germline CDR1 SQVTM, CDR2 ANQGSEA. The junction had 9 bases not matched to a gene; V was cut back by 6 bases and J by 1 base. The CDR3 covers 15 residues. The CDR3 region is CSVDTWTSGSYEQYF. The CDR3 DNA reads TGCAGCGTAGATACCTGGACTAGCGGTTCCTACGAGCAGTACTTC.

CDR3 sequence (DNA): TGTGCCAGCAGCCAAGAGGTACTAGCGGGAGGAGGAGGCGGTGAGCAGTTCTTC. Translating gives CASSQEVLAGGGGGEQFF. V and J are TRBV14 and TRBJ2-1, with TRBD2 matching over 12 bases. This CDR3 is built from 18 residues. Losses at the gene ends were 0 bases for V and 9 bases for J; bases not matched to a gene: 12. Germline loops: CDR1 SGHDN, CDR2 FVKESK.

The chain uses TRBV5-1 and TRBJ2-1, with a weak D call TRBD2 (6 bases). CDR1 is SGHRS, CDR2 YFSETQ, per germline. Trimming removed 4 bases at V and 7 bases at J, with 21 bases between. The CDR3 is made up of 16 amino acids. CDR3 protein: CASSQGSRLDSNEQFF. Here the CDR3 DNA reads TGCGCCAGCAGCCAAGGTTCGCGACTAGATTCAAATGAGCAGTTCTTC.